This TCR beta chain stems from a study of blood T cell repertoires in COVID-19. This CDR3 has 14 residues. From germline, CDR1 is MNHEY and CDR2 SVGAGI. V lost 5 bases and J lost 3; bases outside the gene matches: 7. Profiling relied on immunoSEQ multiplex PCR, and the TCRdb table lists in-frame clones only, not all of them. The sample has under 50,000 clones; 69% are singletons. This TCR came from a man older than 75 with acute or convalescent COVID-19. What was sequenced was peripheral blood. This chain links TRBV6-5 with TRBJ2-7; 7 nucleotides line up with TRBD1. The CDR3 here is CASSQYRQGYEQYF. Written as DNA, the CDR3 is TGTGCCAGCAGTCAATATCGACAGGGCTACGAGCAGTACTTC.